A single TCR beta chain is shown here with its context. This CDR3 is built from 15 residues. Per germline, CDR1 MNHEY and CDR2 SVGAGI. V was shortened by 5 bases and J by 0 bases, with 12 bases between the two germline ends. Data came from immunoSEQ multiplex PCR; TCRdb stores just in-frame clones and leaves some out. The sample yields some 380,000 clones, roughly 77% seen once. This specimen belongs to a study of blood T cell repertoires in COVID-19. The chain uses TRBV6-5 and TRBJ2-3; D gene unclear. The sequencing input was peripheral blood. This clonotype was sampled from a human donor with acute or convalescent COVID-19. The donor label of this sample is uncertain. CDR3 loop: CASSLESPSTDTQYF. For the CDR3, the DNA is TGTGCCAGCAGTCTGGAGTCACCGAGCACAGATACGCAGTATTTT.